Sequencing of this T cell receptor (beta chain) was carried out in a study of cytomegalovirus exposure and HLA in healthy donors. Across the whole study: Findings of an earlier analysis included more than 90 million unique TCR beta sequences from some 180 million T cells.

Study conclusions and caveats: In all likelihood, a cluster of highly shared sequence variants was a sequencing artifact. Being productive about 87% or about 30% of the time was typical of most TCR beta V segments in an earlier analysis. The authors enumerated over 150 TCR beta chains as linked to cytomegalovirus.

Germline V gene data show CDR1 as SGHTS and CDR2 as YDEGEE. The V gene end was trimmed by 4 bases and the J gene end by 5 bases; junction bases not matched to a gene: 5. CDR3 length: 15 residues. This clone occurred a few times. Its antigen remains unknown. The PCR used 60 Vbeta and 13 Jbeta primers. Sequencing used immunoSEQ multiplex PCR; TCRdb keeps in-frame clones, though not all of them. The sample has 170,000 or so clones, over 70% seen once. The chain employs TRBV5-8 and TRBJ1-3; 11 positions agree with TRBD1. The source of this sequence is a woman in her forties or fifties in good health and CMV-seropositive. Sequencing was carried out using PBMCs. DNA of the CDR3: TGTGCCAGCAGCACGGGACAGGGGGGCCGAAACACCATATATTTT. Protein sequence: CASSTGQGGRNTIYF.